A selection of T cell receptor beta chains follows, all from one sample in a study of blood T cell repertoires in COVID-19. Assay used: immunoSEQ multiplex PCR; TCRdb lists only in-frame clones, some missing. This sample has some 89,000 clones, with around 80% found just once. The sequencing sample was made of peripheral blood. These receptors were collected from a man between 65 and 85 years old with acute or convalescent COVID-19. The CDR3 runs from the conserved cysteine through the conserved F or W. D genes are given only for firm matches. The size entry is marked missing in some rows and otherwise reads once, few, many or a size class.

TRBV2	.	TRBJ2-3	.	CASREGRVSDTQYF	TGTGCCAGCAGGGAAGGCAGGGTCTCAGATACGCAGTATTTT
TRBV6-1	.	TRBJ2-6	.	CASSDGGGRVLTF	TGTGCCAGCAGTGATGGTGGAGGGCGCGTCCTGACTTTC
TRBV3-1/TRBV3-2	.	TRBJ2-1	TRBD1	CASSLDRGRDNEQFF	TGTGCCAGCAGCCTAGACAGGGGGCGGGACAATGAGCAGTTCTTC
TRBV9	.	TRBJ1-3	TRBD1	CASSVGTGSGNTIYF	TGTGCCAGCAGCGTGGGGACAGGGTCTGGAAACACCATATATTTT
TRBV3-1/TRBV3-2	.	TRBJ1-5	.	CASSQAGQPQHF	TGTGCCAGCAGCCAAGCGGGTCAGCCCCAGCATTTT
TRBV5-4	.	TRBJ1-1	.	CASSNRNTEAFF	TGTGCCAGCAGCAATAGAAACACTGAAGCTTTCTTT
TRBV7-9	.	TRBJ2-2	TRBD1	CASSHPKLGQGAPGELFF	TGTGCCAGCAGCCACCCAAAGTTGGGACAGGGGGCGCCCGGGGAGCTGTTTTTT
TRBV5-6	.	TRBJ1-2	.	CASSPGGSNYGYTF	TGTGCCAGCAGCCCCGGCGGATCGAACTATGGCTACACCTTC
TRBV28	.	TRBJ1-1	.	CASSLPGQEAFF	TGTGCCAGCAGTCTCCCGGGACAAGAAGCTTTCTTT
TRBV9	once	TRBJ1-2	.	CASSVGQGIYGYTF	TGTGCCAGCAGCGTAGGGCAGGGGATCTATGGCTACACCTTC
TRBV15	.	TRBJ2-3	TRBD1	CATSRDRGQGRDTQYF	TGTGCCACCAGCAGAGATAGGGGACAGGGTAGGGATACGCAGTATTTT
TRBV28	few	TRBJ2-7	TRBD1	CASSWTGGSYEQYF	TGTGCCAGCAGTTGGACAGGGGGGTCTTACGAGCAGTACTTC
TRBV10-3	few	TRBJ1-2	.	CAISESGGPGYTF	TGTGCCATCAGTGAGTCGGGAGGGCCCGGCTACACCTTC
TRBV2	.	TRBJ2-7	.	CASSEGRGRSYEQYF	TGTGCCAGCAGTGAAGGGCGGGGGCGGTCCTACGAGCAGTACTTC
TRBV7-9	.	TRBJ2-1	TRBD1	CASSSGQGAYNEQFF	TGTGCCAGCAGCTCTGGACAGGGGGCGTACAATGAGCAGTTCTTC
TRBV4-2	.	TRBJ1-5	TRBD1	CASSQAGVGTGASYSNQPQHF	TGTGCCAGCAGCCAAGCTGGAGTTGGGACAGGGGCTTCGTATAGCAATCAGCCCCAGCATTTT
TRBV30	.	TRBJ1-1	.	CAWTTGRDNTEAFF	TGTGCCTGGACCACCGGTCGGGATAACACTGAAGCTTTCTTT
TRBV6-5	.	TRBJ1-3	.	CASSYSQGSGNTIYF	TGTGCCAGCAGTTACTCGCAGGGGTCCGGAAACACCATATATTTT
TRBV5-4	once	TRBJ1-6	.	CASSSQGSYNSPLHF	TGTGCCAGCAGCTCGCAGGGGTCCTATAATTCACCCCTCCACTTT
TRBV4-1	.	TRBJ2-1	TRBD2	CASSQDRTSGAYNEQFF	TGCGCCAGCAGCCAAGATCGGACTAGCGGAGCCTACAATGAGCAGTTCTTC
TRBV5-1	.	TRBJ1-1	TRBD1	CASSPEGTGGTEAFF	TGCGCCAGCAGCCCTGAAGGGACAGGGGGCACTGAAGCTTTCTTT
TRBV2	many	TRBJ2-1	.	CASPTKSAVLNNEQFF	TGTGCCAGCCCCACTAAGTCAGCGGTACTTAACAATGAGCAGTTCTTC
TRBV14	.	TRBJ1-6	.	CASSLYLSGNSPLHF	TGTGCCAGCAGCCTTTACTTGAGCGGCAATTCACCCCTCCACTTT
TRBV5-1	.	TRBJ1-4	.	CASSLREGGGEKLFF	TGCGCCAGCAGCTTAAGAGAAGGGGGTGGTGAAAAACTGTTTTTT
TRBV7-9	.	TRBJ1-1	.	CASSPQVNLYAFF	TGTGCCAGCAGCCCTCAGGTCAACCTGTATGCTTTCTTT
TRBV7-9	.	TRBJ1-4	.	CASSLGLEDGPNEKLFF	TGTGCCAGCAGCTTAGGTCTAGAGGATGGCCCTAATGAAAAACTGTTTTTT
TRBV12-3/TRBV12-4	.	TRBJ2-7	.	CASSLENEQYF	TGTGCCAGCAGTTTGGAGAACGAGCAGTACTTC
TRBV11-2	.	TRBJ2-1	TRBD2	CASSAPGGPGNEQFF	TGTGCCAGCAGCGCCCCGGGGGGGCCGGGGAATGAGCAGTTCTTC
TRBV19	.	TRBJ2-4	.	CASSMMLNSYIQYF	TGTGCCAGTAGTATGATGTTAAACAGTTACATTCAGTACTTC
TRBV5-1	.	TRBJ2-1	TRBD2	CASSSGLAGVRNEQFF	TGCGCCAGCAGCTCGGGACTAGCGGGGGTCCGCAATGAGCAGTTCTTC
TRBV10-3	few	TRBJ1-2	.	CAVQGRGNYGYTF	TGTGCCGTTCAGGGGAGGGGTAACTATGGCTACACCTTC